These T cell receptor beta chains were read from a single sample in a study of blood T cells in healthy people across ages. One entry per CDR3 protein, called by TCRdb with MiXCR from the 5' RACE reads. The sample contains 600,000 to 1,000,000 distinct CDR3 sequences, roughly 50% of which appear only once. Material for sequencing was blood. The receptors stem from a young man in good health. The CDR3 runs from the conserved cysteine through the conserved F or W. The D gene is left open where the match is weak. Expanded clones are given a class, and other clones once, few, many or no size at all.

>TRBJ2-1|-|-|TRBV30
TGTGCCTGGAGTTCCAAGAGGGCCTACAATGAGCAGTTCTTC
CAWSSKRAYNEQFF
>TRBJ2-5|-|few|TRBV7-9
TGTGCCAGCAGCACAGGACGCGAACAAGAGACCCAGTACTTC
CASSTGREQETQYF
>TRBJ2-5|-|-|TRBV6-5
TGTGCCAGCAGTTACCAATGGACACTCCCGCTAGATGAGCAGTACTTC
CASSYQWTLPLDEQYF
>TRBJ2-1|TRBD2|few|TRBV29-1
TGCAGCGTTGAAGACCGCTCCGGGACTAGAGTCAATGAGCAGTTCTTC
CSVEDRSGTRVNEQFF
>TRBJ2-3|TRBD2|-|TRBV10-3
TGTGCCATCAGGACGGGGACTAGCGGAAGCACAGATACGCAGTATTTT
CAIRTGTSGSTDTQYF
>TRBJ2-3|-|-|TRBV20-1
TGCAGTGCTAGAGAAGAGGATCCCACAGATACGCAGTATTTT
CSAREEDPTDTQYF
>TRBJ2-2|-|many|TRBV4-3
TGCGCCAGCAGCCAAGACGGGGTCGGCGCCGCCGGGGAGCTGTTTTTT
CASSQDGVGAAGELFF
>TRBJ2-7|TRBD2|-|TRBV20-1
TGCAGTGCTAGAGTGCTAGCGGGAGGGGTCTTATCCTACGAGCAGTACTTC
CSARVLAGGVLSYEQYF
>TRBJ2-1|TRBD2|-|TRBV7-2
TGTGCCAGCAGCTTATTCAGCGGGATGGGTGGGGAGCAGTTCTTC
CASSLFSGMGGEQFF
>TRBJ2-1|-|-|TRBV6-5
TGTGCCAGCAGTGACTGGGCCGGGACAGAGCAGTTCTTC
CASSDWAGTEQFF
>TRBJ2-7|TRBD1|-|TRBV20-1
TGCAGTGCGATCCGGGACAGGGGATACGAGCAGTACTTC
CSAIRDRGYEQYF
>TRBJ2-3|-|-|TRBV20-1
TGCAGTGCTAGAAGGCTAGCGAAAGATACGCAGTATTTT
CSARRLAKDTQYF
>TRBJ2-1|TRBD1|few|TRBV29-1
TGCAGCGGCAGGACAGGGACCCCCTACAATGAGCAGTTCTTC
CSGRTGTPYNEQFF
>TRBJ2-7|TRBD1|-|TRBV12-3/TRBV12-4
TGTGCCAGCAGTTTTCTTTTATCCGGACAGGGGAGCTACGAGCAGTACTTC
CASSFLLSGQGSYEQYF
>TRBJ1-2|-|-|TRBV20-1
TGCAGTACCTCCCCCGACCAGGGGAGGGGTTATGGCTACACCTTC
CSTSPDQGRGYGYTF
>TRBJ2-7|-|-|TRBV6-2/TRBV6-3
TGTGCCAGCAGTTGGGCCCTCACCTACGAGCAGTACTTC
CASSWALTYEQYF
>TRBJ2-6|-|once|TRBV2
TGTGCCACCACCGGGCCACCAAGCTCTGGGGCCAACGTCCTGACTTTC
CATTGPPSSGANVLTF
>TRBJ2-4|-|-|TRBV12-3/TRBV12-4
TGTGCCAGCAGAAACAGTAGCTCCAAAAACATTCAGTACTTC
CASRNSSSKNIQYF
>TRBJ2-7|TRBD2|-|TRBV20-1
TGCAGTGCTAGACGCGGGGGGGCAATCCTGAGCGAGCAGTACTTC
CSARRGGAILSEQYF
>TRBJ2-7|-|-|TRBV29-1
TGCAGCGTCGGAGTTGACTACGAGCAGTACTTC
CSVGVDYEQYF
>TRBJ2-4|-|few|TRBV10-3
TGTGCCATCAGTGAGGACAGAGCCAAAAACATTCAGTACTTC
CAISEDRAKNIQYF
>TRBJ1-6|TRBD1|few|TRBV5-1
TGCGCCAGCAGCTTGGGGGGACAGGGAACTGTATTGAAGGATTCACCCCTCCACTTT
CASSLGGQGTVLKDSPLHF
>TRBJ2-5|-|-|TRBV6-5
TGTGCCAGCAGTTACTCCCTAACACAGGGCTCAGAGACCCAGTACTTC
CASSYSLTQGSETQYF
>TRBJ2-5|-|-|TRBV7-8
TGTGCCAGCAGCCCGGGCCCCTCTACCAGGGAGACCCAGTACTTC
CASSPGPSTRETQYF
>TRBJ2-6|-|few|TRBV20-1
TGCAGTGCTAGAAACTTGTTAGTGCGGAATCCTGGGGCCAACGTCCTGACTTTC
CSARNLLVRNPGANVLTF
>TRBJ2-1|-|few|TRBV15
TGTGCCACCAGCAGAGGGGGTTTGGGACTCTCCTACAATGAGCAGTTCTTC
CATSRGGLGLSYNEQFF
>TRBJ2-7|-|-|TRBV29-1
TGCAGCGTTGAATCTGCGACTGCCTACGAGCAGTACTTC
CSVESATAYEQYF
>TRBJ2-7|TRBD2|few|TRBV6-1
TGTGCCAGCAGTGACGTAGCTCGGGGGAGGGATCCCGAGCAGTACTTC
CASSDVARGRDPEQYF
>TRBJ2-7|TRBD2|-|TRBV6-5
TGTGCCAGCAGCTCATACAGCGGGGGCTCCTACGAGCAGTACTTC
CASSSYSGGSYEQYF
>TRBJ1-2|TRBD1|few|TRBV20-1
TGCAGTGCTAGGAGACAGGGCCTCTATGGCTACACCTTC
CSARRQGLYGYTF
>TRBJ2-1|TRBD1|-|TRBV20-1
TGCAGTGCTAACGGACAGGTTGACAATGAGCAGTTCTTC
CSANGQVDNEQFF
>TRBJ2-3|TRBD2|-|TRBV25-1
TGTGCCAGCAGTGGATTACTAGCGGAGGGGGCAGATACGCAGTATTTT
CASSGLLAEGADTQYF
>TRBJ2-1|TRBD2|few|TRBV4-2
TGTGCCAGCAGCCCGAAACCCCCTAGCGGGGGGTCCTACAATGAGCAGTTCTTC
CASSPKPPSGGSYNEQFF
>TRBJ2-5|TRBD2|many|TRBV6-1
TGTGCCAGCAGTGAACTAGCGGGGGGGCCAGAGACCCAGTACTTC
CASSELAGGPETQYF
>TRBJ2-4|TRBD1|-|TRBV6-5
TGTGCCAGCAGAACGAGGGGGCTCCACATTCAGTACTTC
CASRTRGLHIQYF
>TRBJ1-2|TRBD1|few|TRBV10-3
TGTGCCATCAGTGAGTCGCTGACAGGGGGAATTGGCTACACCTTC
CAISESLTGGIGYTF
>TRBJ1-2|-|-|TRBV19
TGTGCCAGTAGTTGGGCTCCCGGGTATGGCTACACCTTC
CASSWAPGYGYTF
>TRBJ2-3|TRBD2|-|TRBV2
TGTGCCAGCAGTGAAGCGGTAGCGGGGGATACGCAGTATTTT
CASSEAVAGDTQYF
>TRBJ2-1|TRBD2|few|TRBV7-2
TGTGCCAGCAGCTTAGCCGGGACTAGCGGGAGCTCCTACAATGAGCAGTTCTTC
CASSLAGTSGSSYNEQFF
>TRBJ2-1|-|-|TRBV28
TGTGCCAGCAGTCCGAGGCTCTACAATGAGCAGTTCTTC
CASSPRLYNEQFF
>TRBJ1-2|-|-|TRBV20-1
TGCAGTGCTAGATTTGAGGGGGAGAACTATGGCTACACCTTC
CSARFEGENYGYTF
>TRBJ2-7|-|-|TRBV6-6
TGTGCCAGCAGCATAAGGACGCGGGCCTACGAGCAGTACTTC
CASSIRTRAYEQYF
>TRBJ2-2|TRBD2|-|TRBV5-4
TGTGCCAGCAGCTCGGGACTAGCGGCGTCCACCGGGGAGCTGTTTTTT
CASSSGLAASTGELFF